This TCR beta chain was found in a study of neurological immune-mediated disorders. Study-level results: Private repertoires in all groups were suggested by the absence of shared CDR3 amino acid sequences among expanded clones across subjects.

Germline lookup yields CDR1 MNHEY and CDR2 SMNVEV (reference sequence). The trim removed 2 bases at V and 5 bases at J, leaving 3 bases unmatched. The CDR3 contains 14 residues. TCRdb reprocessed the 5' RACE reads via MiXCR and lists one record per CDR3 protein. The data hold about 59,000 distinct CDR3 sequences, with 10% to 15% observed a single time. This clonotype was seen repeatedly, ten times or more. The target antigen is unknown. J is TRBJ1-5 and V is TRBV27; TRBD1 matches at 7 bases. The sequence came from a woman in her sixties with HTLV-1-associated myelopathy (HAM/TSP). Sequencing was performed on PBMCs. In DNA, the CDR3 is TGTGCCAGCAGTTTAGAAGGGGGCTATCAGCCCCAGCATTTT. It codes for CASSLEGGYQPQHF.